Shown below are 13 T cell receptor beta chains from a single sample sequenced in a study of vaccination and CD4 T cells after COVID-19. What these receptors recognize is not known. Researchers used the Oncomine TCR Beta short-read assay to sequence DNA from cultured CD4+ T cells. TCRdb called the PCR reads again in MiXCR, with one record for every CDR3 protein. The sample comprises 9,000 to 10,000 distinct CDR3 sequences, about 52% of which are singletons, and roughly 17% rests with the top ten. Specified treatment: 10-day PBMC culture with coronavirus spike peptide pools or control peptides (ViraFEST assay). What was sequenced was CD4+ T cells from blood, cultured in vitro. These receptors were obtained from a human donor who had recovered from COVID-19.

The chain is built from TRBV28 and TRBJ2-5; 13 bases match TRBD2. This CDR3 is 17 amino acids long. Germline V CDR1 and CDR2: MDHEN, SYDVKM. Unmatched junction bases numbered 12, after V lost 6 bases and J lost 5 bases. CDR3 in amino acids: CASSQTSGRSRGETQYF. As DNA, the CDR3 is TGTGCCAGCAGCCAGACTAGCGGGAGGTCTCGGGGGGAGACCCAGTACTTC.

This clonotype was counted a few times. CDR3 DNA: TGCAGTGCAGACGCTAACTCCGGACAGGGGAAATTGCAAGAGACCCAGTACTTC. Translated: CSADANSGQGKLQETQYF. The rearrangement uses TRBV20-1 and TRBJ2-5, with 9 bases matching TRBD1. Trimming cost V 6 bases and J 2 bases; bases outside gene matches: 19. The CDR3 is 18 residues long. Germline loops: CDR1 DFQATT, CDR2 SNEGSKA (reference sequence).

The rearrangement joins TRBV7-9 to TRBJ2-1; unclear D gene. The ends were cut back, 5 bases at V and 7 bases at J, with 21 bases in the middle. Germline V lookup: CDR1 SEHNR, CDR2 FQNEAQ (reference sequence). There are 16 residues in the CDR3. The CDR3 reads CASSPLPTGPANEQFF. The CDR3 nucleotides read TGTGCCAGCAGCCCACTTCCAACGGGCCCTGCAAATGAGCAGTTCTTC.

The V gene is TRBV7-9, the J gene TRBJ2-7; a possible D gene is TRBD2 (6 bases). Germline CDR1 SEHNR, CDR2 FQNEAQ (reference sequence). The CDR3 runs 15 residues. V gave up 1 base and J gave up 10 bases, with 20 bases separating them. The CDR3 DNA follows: TGTGCCAGCAGCTTAGTAGGAGGGTTCGCGGGCGAACAGTACTTC. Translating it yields CASSLVGGFAGEQYF.

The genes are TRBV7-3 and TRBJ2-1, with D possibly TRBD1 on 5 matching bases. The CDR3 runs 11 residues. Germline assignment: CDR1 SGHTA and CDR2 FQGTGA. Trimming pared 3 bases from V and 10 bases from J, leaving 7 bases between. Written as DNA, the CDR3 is TGTGCCAGCAGCTTGGCAGGGGAGCAGTTCTTC. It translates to CASSLAGEQFF. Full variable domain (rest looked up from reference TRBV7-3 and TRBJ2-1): GAGVSQTPSNKVTEKGKYVELRCDPISGHTALYWYRQSLGQGPEFLIYFQGTGAADDSGLPNDRFFAVRPEGSVSTLKIQRTERGDSAVYLCASSLAGEQFFGPGTRLTVL.

CDR3 amino acids: CASVQGGAGSTGELFF. The CDR3, as DNA: TGTGCCAGCGTACAGGGAGGTGCGGGAAGCACCGGGGAGCTGTTTTTT. The gene calls are TRBV28 and TRBJ2-2, with D perhaps being TRBD1 or TRBD2 (6 bases each). The length of the CDR3 is 16 residues. Germline V gene data show CDR1 as MDHEN and CDR2 as SYDVKM. V gave up 8 bases and J gave up 4 bases, with 20 bases separating them.

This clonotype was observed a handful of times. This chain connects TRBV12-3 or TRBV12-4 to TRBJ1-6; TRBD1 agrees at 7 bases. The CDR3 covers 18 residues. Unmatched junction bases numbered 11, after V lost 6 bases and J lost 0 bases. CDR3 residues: CASSRTGQKSSYNSPLHF. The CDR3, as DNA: TGTGCCAGCAGCAGAACGGGACAGAAGAGCTCCTATAATTCACCCCTCCACTTT.

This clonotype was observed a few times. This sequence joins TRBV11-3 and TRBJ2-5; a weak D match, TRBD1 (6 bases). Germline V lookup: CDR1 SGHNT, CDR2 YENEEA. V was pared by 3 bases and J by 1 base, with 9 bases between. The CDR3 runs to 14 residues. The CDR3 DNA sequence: TGTGCCAGCAGCTTCAGGGGCGCCCAAGAGACCCAGTACTTC. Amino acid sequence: CASSFRGAQETQYF.

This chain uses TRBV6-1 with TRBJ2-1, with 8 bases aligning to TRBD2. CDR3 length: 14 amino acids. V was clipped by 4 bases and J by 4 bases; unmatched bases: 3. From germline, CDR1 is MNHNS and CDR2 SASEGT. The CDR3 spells CASSAGGVYNEQFF. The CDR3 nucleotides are TGTGCCAGCAGTGCGGGAGGGGTTTACAATGAGCAGTTCTTC.

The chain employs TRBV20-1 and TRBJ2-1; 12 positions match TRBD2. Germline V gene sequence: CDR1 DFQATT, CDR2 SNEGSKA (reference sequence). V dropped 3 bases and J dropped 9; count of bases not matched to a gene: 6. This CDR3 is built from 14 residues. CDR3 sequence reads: CSASLAGGEGEQFF. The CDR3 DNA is TGCAGTGCTAGCCTAGCGGGAGGGGAGGGTGAGCAGTTCTTC.

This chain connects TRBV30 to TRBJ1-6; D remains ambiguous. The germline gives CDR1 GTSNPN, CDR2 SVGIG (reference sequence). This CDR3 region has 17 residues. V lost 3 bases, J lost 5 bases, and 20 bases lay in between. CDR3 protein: CAWSPRVGALDNSPLHF. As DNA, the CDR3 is TGTGCCTGGAGCCCACGCGTGGGTGCACTCGATAATTCACCCCTCCACTTT.

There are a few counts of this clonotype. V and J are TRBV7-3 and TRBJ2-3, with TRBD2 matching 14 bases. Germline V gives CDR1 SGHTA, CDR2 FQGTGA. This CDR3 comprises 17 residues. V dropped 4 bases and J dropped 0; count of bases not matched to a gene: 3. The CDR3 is CASSSGLAGASTDTQYF. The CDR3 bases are TGTGCCAGCAGCTCGGGACTAGCGGGGGCTAGCACAGATACGCAGTATTTT. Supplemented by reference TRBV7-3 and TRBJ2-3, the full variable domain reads GAGVSQTPSNKVTEKGKYVELRCDPISGHTALYWYRQSLGQGPEFLIYFQGTGAADDSGLPNDRFFAVRPEGSVSTLKIQRTERGDSAVYLCASSSGLAGASTDTQYFGPGTRLTVL.

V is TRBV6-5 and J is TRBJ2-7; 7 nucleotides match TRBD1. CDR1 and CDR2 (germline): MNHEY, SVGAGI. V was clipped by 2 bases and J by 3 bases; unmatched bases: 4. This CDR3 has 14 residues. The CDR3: CASSYRDRSYEQYF. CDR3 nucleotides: TGTGCCAGCAGTTACCGGGACAGAAGCTACGAGCAGTACTTC.